This T cell receptor (beta chain) emerged from a study of T cell clonotyping in hematopoietic cell transplantation. Produced via immunoSEQ multiplex PCR; TCRdb's table is partial and in-frame only. This sample has about 41,000 clones, with 85% found just once. To note about this clone: Its cognate antigen is unknown.

Noted time point: recipient sample about 28 days before transplant, after cytoreduction. Blood collection times were about day -28 and days 30, 100, 180 posttransplant. Study-level points and caveats: CD4 and CD8 repertoire contributions could not be separated without sorting.

CDR1 and CDR2 (germline): LNHDA, SQIVND (reference sequence). The CDR3 loop spans 15 amino acids. J was trimmed by 0 bases and V by 7 bases; bases with no gene match: 3. The source was peripheral blood mononuclear cells, collected before stem cell transplant. The chain links TRBV19 to TRBJ2-1; 10 nucleotides agree with TRBD2. This TCR was recovered from a man in his sixties with acute myeloid leukemia. Some clones in this sample may be carry-over from other donors' samples. The CDR3 reads CASTRTSGSYNEQFF. The CDR3 nucleotides read TGTGCCAGTACGAGGACTAGCGGCTCCTACAATGAGCAGTTCTTC.